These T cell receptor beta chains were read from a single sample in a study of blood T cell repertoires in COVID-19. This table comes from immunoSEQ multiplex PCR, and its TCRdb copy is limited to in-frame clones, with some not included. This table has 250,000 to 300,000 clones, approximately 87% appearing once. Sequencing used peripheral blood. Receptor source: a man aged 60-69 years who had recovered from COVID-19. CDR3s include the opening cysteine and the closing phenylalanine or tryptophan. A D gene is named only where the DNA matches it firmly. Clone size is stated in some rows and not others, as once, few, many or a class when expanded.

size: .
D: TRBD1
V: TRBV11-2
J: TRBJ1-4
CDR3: CASSLGQGIEKLFF
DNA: TGTGCCAGCAGCCTCGGACAGGGTATTGAAAAACTGTTTTTT

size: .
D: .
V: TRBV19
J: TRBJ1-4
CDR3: CASSKTDTNEKLFF
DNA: TGTGCCAGTAGTAAGACAGACACTAATGAAAAACTGTTTTTT

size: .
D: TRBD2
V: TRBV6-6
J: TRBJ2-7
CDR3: CASSPSGTSGRAYEQYF
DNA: TGTGCCAGCAGTCCCTCCGGGACTAGCGGGAGGGCTTACGAGCAGTACTTC

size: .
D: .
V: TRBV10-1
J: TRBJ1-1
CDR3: CASSEGATDAEAFF
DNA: TGCGCCAGCAGTGAGGGGGCTACAGACGCTGAAGCTTTCTTT

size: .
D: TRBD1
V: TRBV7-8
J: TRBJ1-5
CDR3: CASSDNTGGVQPQHF
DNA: TGTGCCAGCAGCGATAATACAGGGGGGGTCCAGCCCCAGCATTTT

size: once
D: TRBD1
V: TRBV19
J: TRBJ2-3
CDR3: CASSIGGRGRLVNTQYF
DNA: TGTGCCAGTAGTATAGGTGGCAGGGGGCGTTTGGTCAATACGCAGTATTTT

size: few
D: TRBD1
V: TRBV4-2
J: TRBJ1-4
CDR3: CASSPRPGQQLGEKLFF
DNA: TGTGCCAGCAGCCCCCGCCCGGGACAGCAATTAGGTGAAAAACTGTTTTTT

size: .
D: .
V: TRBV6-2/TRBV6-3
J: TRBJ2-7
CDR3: CASSQGGTSYEQYF
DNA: TGTGCCAGCAGTCAGGGCGGAACTTCCTACGAGCAGTACTTC

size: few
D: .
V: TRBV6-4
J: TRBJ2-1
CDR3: CARGVDNEQFF
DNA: TGTGCCAGGGGAGTAGACAATGAGCAGTTCTTC

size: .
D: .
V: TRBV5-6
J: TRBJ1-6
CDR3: CASSLEGGQRGSPLHF
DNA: TGTGCCAGCAGCTTGGAGGGGGGGCAGAGGGGTTCACCCCTCCACTTT

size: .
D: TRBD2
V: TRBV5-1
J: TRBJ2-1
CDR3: CASSARLAQNEQFF
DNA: TGCGCCAGCAGCGCCCGACTAGCGCAGAATGAGCAGTTCTTC

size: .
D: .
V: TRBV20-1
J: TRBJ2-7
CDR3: CSAEQEYEQYF
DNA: TGCAGTGCTGAACAGGAGTACGAGCAGTACTTC

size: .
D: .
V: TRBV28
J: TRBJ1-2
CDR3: CASSLPGKVGYTF
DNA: TGTGCCAGCAGTTTGCCAGGGAAAGTTGGCTACACCTTC

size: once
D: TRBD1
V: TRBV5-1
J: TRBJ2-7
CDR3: CASSLAAPGQVDEQYF
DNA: TGCGCCAGCAGCTTGGCCGCACCGGGACAGGTGGACGAGCAGTACTTC

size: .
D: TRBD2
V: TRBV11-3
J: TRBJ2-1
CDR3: CASSGREDEQFF
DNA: TGTGCCAGCAGCGGACGGGAGGATGAGCAGTTCTTC

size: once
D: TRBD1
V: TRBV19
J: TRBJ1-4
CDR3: CASSTTGSEKLFF
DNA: TGTGCCAGTAGTACGACAGGGAGCGAAAAACTGTTTTTT

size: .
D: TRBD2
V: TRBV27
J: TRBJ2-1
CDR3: CASRFGLAENNEQFF
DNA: TGTGCCAGCAGATTCGGACTAGCGGAGAACAATGAGCAGTTCTTC

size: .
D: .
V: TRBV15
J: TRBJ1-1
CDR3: CATSRDFTREAFF
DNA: TGTGCCACCAGCAGAGATTTCACCAGGGAAGCTTTCTTT

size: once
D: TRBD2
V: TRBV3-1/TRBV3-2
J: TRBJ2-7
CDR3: CASSGPGTSGRAYEQYF
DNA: TGTGCCAGCAGCGGACCCGGGACTAGCGGGCGGGCCTACGAGCAGTACTTC

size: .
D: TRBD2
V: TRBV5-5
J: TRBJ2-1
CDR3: CASSLRGGQGDEQFF
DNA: TGTGCCAGCAGCTTACGGGGGGGCCAAGGAGATGAGCAGTTCTTC

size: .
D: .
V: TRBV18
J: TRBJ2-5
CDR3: CASGSGVGETQYF
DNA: TGTGCCAGCGGTTCAGGGGTTGGAGAGACCCAGTACTTC

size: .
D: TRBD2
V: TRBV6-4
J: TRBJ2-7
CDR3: CASSDSWRGFTYEQYF
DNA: TGTGCCAGCAGTGACTCGTGGCGGGGGTTCACCTACGAGCAGTACTTC

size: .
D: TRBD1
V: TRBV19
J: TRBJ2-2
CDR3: CASTRGQGPNTGELFF
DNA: TGTGCCAGTACCAGAGGACAGGGCCCCAACACCGGGGAGCTGTTTTTT

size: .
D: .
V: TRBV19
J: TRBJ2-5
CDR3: CASSIVDVGGHLYF
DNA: TGTGCCAGTAGTATCGTCGACGTGGGGGGGCACCTGTACTTC

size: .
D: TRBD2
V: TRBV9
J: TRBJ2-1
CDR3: CASSVLAGNEQFF
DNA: TGTGCCAGCAGCGTGTTAGCGGGAAATGAGCAGTTCTTC

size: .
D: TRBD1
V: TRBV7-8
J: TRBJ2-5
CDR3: CASSLRTGQETQYF
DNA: TGTGCCAGCAGCCTCAGGACAGGCCAAGAGACCCAGTACTTC

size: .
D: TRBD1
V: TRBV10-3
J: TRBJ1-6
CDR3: CAISESRGQTNSPLHF
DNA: TGTGCCATCAGTGAGTCTCGGGGACAGACAAATTCACCCCTCCACTTT

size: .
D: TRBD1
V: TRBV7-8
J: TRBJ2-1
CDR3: CASTHPGTGIPLVYNEQFF
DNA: TGTGCCAGCACCCACCCCGGGACAGGGATCCCTCTGGTTTACAATGAGCAGTTCTTC

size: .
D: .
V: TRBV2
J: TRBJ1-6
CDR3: CASSQRSGLHF
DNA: TGTGCCAGCAGTCAGAGATCCGGGCTCCACTTT

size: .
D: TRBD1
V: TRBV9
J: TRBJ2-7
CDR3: CASTWGEGAHYEQYF
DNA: TGTGCCAGCACCTGGGGTGAGGGGGCCCACTACGAGCAGTACTTC

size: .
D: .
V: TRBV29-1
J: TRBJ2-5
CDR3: CSVGQSETQYF
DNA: TGCAGCGTTGGCCAGTCAGAGACCCAGTACTTC

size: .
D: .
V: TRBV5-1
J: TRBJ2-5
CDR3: CASSDNRVQETQYF
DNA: TGCGCCAGCAGCGACAACAGGGTACAAGAGACCCAGTACTTC

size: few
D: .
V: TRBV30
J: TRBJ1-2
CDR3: CAWSVTRTSYGYTF
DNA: TGTGCCTGGAGTGTAACCAGAACAAGCTATGGCTACACCTTC

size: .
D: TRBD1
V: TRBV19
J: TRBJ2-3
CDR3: CASSTDREGTDTQYF
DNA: TGTGCCAGTAGTACCGACAGGGAAGGCACAGATACGCAGTATTTT

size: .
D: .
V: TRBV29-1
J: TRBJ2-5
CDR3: CSVPQTGGETQYF
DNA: TGCAGCGTCCCGCAGACGGGTGGGGAGACCCAGTACTTC

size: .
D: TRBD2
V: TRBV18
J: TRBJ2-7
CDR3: CASSPPGTTVTGQYF
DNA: TGTGCCAGCTCACCACCCGGGACTACTGTTACTGGGCAGTACTTC

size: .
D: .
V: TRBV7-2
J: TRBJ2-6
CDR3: CASSWRIFGANVLTF
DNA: TGTGCCAGCAGCTGGCGGATTTTTGGGGCCAACGTCCTGACTTTC

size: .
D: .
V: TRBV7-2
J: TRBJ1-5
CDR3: CASSLVLVGVGQPQHF
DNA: TGTGCCAGCAGCTTAGTACTCGTGGGAGTGGGTCAGCCCCAGCATTTT

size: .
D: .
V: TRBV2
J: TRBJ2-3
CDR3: CASSGNRGDTQYF
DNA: TGTGCCAGCAGCGGGAACCGGGGGGATACGCAGTATTTT

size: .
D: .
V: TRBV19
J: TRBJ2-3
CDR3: CASSITGQDTQYF
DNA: TGTGCCAGTAGTATAACAGGGCAGGATACGCAGTATTTT

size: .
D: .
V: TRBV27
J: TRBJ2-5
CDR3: CASSPLDRYQETQYF
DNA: TGTGCCAGCAGTCCCCTAGACAGGTACCAAGAGACCCAGTACTTC

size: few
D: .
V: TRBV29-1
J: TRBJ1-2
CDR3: CSASAGGGVRGYTF
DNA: TGCAGCGCATCCGCCGGCGGAGGGGTGAGGGGCTACACCTTC

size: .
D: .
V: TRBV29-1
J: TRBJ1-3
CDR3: CSGRTQGSGNTIYF
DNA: TGCAGCGGGAGAACCCAGGGAAGTGGAAACACCATATATTTT

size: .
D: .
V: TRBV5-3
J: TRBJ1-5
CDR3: CARSLGPAGHQVNQPQHF
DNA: TGTGCCAGAAGCTTGGGCCCAGCGGGCCATCAAGTGAATCAGCCCCAGCATTTT

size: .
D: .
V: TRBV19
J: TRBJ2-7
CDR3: CASSIAGYEQYF
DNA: TGTGCCAGTAGTATAGCGGGTTACGAGCAGTACTTC

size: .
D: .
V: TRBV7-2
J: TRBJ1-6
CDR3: CASSIRQLNNSPLHF
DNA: TGTGCCAGCAGCATCAGACAGCTTAATAATTCACCCCTCCACTTT

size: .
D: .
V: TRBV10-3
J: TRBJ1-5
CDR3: CAISASTGSNQPQHF
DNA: TGTGCCATCAGTGCCTCTACAGGGAGCAATCAGCCCCAGCATTTT

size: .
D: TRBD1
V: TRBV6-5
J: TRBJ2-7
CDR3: CASSPGQGTYEQYF
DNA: TGTGCCAGCAGCCCCGGACAGGGGACCTACGAGCAGTACTTC

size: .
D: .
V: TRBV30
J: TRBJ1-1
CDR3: CAWSKWTGTMNTEAFF
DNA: TGTGCCTGGAGCAAGTGGACGGGAACCATGAACACTGAAGCTTTCTTT

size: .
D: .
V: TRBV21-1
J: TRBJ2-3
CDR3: CASSKEKREADTQYF
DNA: TGTGCCAGCAGCAAAGAAAAGCGGGAGGCAGATACGCAGTATTTT

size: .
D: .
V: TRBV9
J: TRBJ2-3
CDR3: CASSALADTQYF
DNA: TGTGCCAGCAGCGCTCTAGCAGATACGCAGTATTTT

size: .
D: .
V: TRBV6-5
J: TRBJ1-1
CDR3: CASSYTGLAEAFF
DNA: TGTGCCAGCAGTTACACAGGGCTTGCTGAAGCTTTCTTT

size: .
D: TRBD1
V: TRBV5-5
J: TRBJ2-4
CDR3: CASSLDRGRRTLAKNIQYF
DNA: TGTGCCAGCAGCTTGGACAGGGGGCGCCGGACACTAGCCAAAAACATTCAGTACTTC

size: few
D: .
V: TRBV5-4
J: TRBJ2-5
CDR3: CASSLAGGRETQYF
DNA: TGTGCCAGCAGCTTGGCCGGGGGGCGGGAGACCCAGTACTTC